The TCR beta chain under discussion was sequenced for a study of control samples from healthy donors and cancer patients. The assay was immunoSEQ multiplex PCR, and TCRdb's table has in-frame clones only and misses some. There are some 120,000 clones in the sample; roughly 88% occur only once, and about 3.2% lies in the top ten. This CDR3 has 14 amino acids. The V end was cut by 3 bases, the J end by 0 bases, with 6 bases between. CDR1 is ENHRY and CDR2 is SYGVKD in the germline V gene. The sequencing sample was made of blood. The chain carries TRBV10-3 and TRBJ1-5, with a tentative D call TRBD1 (5 bases). The TCR sequence derives from a man aged 50 or older in good health. DNA of the CDR3: TGTGCCATCAGTGAAGGGGCTAGCAATCAGCCCCAGCATTTT. Translation: CAISEGASNQPQHF.